The next 30 T cell receptor beta chains were all read from a single sample in a study of T cells of healthy individuals. TCRdb re-analysed the 5' RACE reads in MiXCR, keeping a single row per CDR3 protein. Of 35,000 to 45,000 distinct CDR3 sequences in the sample, around 4.5% were seen once. All receptors come from a human donor in good health.

This clonotype has a count of ten or more. CDR3 in DNA: TGCAGTGCCTCTTCCGGGGGCTCCGGGGACGAGCAGTACTTC. Translating it yields CSASSGGSGDEQYF. V usage is TRBV20-1 and J usage is TRBJ2-7; D is possibly TRBD1 or TRBD2 (6 bases each). The CDR3 spans 14 residues. The germline V gene has CDR1 DFQATT and CDR2 SNEGSKA (reference sequence). Trimming pared 6 bases from V and 5 bases from J, leaving 20 bases between.

The genes are TRBV7-9 and TRBJ2-1; the D gene is possibly TRBD1 (5 bases). Looked up from germline, CDR1 is SEHNR and CDR2 is FQNEAQ (reference sequence). V shed 8 bases and J shed 2 bases, with 10 bases lying between them. The CDR3 consists of 13 residues. The CDR3 protein is CASVGRAYNEQFF. The CDR3 DNA reads as TGTGCCAGCGTCGGCAGGGCCTACAATGAGCAGTTCTTC.

This clonotype was seen more than once but under ten times. Here the CDR3 DNA reads TGTGCCAGCGGATCATCAGAAGGGCCTAATGAAAAACTGTTTTTT. Translating gives CASGSSEGPNEKLFF. The chain employs TRBV12-3 or TRBV12-4 and TRBJ1-4, with unresolved D. The CDR3 contains 15 residues. V dropped 8 bases and J dropped 3 bases, with 16 bases sitting between them.

This clonotype came up many times. The chain uses TRBV6-5 and TRBJ2-2; possible D gene TRBD2, 5 bases. The V end was cut by 6 bases, the J end by 1 base, with 12 bases between. This CDR3 has 15 amino acids. Germline-derived CDR1 and CDR2 are MNHEY and SVGAGI. The CDR3 is CASSSLRVNTGELFF. CDR3 nucleotides: TGTGCCAGCAGCTCCCTGCGGGTGAACACCGGGGAGCTGTTTTTT.

This clonotype was observed a few times. This chain uses TRBV3-1 with TRBJ2-7; D unresolved. This CDR3 has 14 residues. Germline V lookup: CDR1 LGHDT, CDR2 YNNKEL (reference sequence). Trimming left V 5 bases short and J 4 bases short, with 15 bases between. CDR3 in amino acids: CASSAAHLQYEQYF. CDR3 DNA sequence: TGTGCCAGCAGCGCCGCCCACCTTCAGTACGAGCAGTACTTC.

This clonotype was seen repeatedly, ten times or more. The V call is TRBV27, the J call TRBJ1-2, with D possibly matching TRBD1 (6 bases). The CDR3 spans 13 residues. V dropped 5 bases and J dropped 4 bases, with 11 bases sitting between them. Germline-derived CDR1 and CDR2 are MNHEY and SMNVEV (reference sequence). The CDR3 region is CASSNTGFYGYTF. Here the CDR3 DNA reads TGTGCCAGCAGTAACACAGGGTTCTATGGCTACACCTTC.

This clonotype was seen many times. V and J are TRBV11-2 and TRBJ1-1, with D possibly being TRBD1 (5 bases). V shed 4 bases and J shed 1 base, with 10 bases lying between them. The CDR3 is 14 residues long. Germline loops: CDR1 SGHAT, CDR2 FQNNGV. The CDR3 region is CASSWDGGNTEAFF. The CDR3 bases are TGTGCCAGCAGCTGGGACGGGGGGAACACTGAAGCTTTCTTT.

This clonotype was observed at least ten times. This chain links TRBV20-1 with TRBJ1-1, with no clear D. In germline, CDR1 is DFQATT, CDR2 SNEGSKA (reference sequence). The CDR3 totals 11 residues. V dropped 5 bases and J dropped 5 bases, with 9 bases sitting between them. CDR3 amino acids: CSAASRTEAFF. As DNA, the CDR3 is TGCAGTGCTGCGTCGCGGACTGAAGCTTTCTTT.

This clonotype was seen a handful of times. This chain connects TRBV7-6 to TRBJ2-5, with TRBD2 as a possible D gene (6 bases). CDR1 is SGHVS and CDR2 is FNYEAQ in the germline V gene. The CDR3 is 14 amino acids. V lost 5 bases to trimming and J lost 5 bases, with 15 bases between them. As DNA, the CDR3 is TGTGCCAGCAGCGACCGCGTGGGGAGGGAGACCCAGTACTTC. Protein product: CASSDRVGRETQYF.

The chain combines TRBV10-3 with TRBJ1-5; D gene unclear. The CDR3 has 15 amino acids. Trimming stripped 2 bases from V and 7 bases from J, with 15 bases between. CDR1 and CDR2 from the germline V gene are ENHRY and SYGVKD. The CDR3 is CAISEHLRGRQPQHF. In DNA form, the CDR3 reads TGTGCCATCAGTGAGCATCTTCGTGGGCGGCAGCCCCAGCATTTT.

This clonotype has a count of ten or more. The chain's CDR3 is CASSFTGEDIQYF. As DNA, the CDR3 is TGTGCCAGCAGCTTCACAGGGGAGGACATTCAGTACTTC. The chain has TRBV11-2 and TRBJ2-4; perhaps TRBD1 as D (7 bases). Looked up from germline, CDR1 is SGHAT and CDR2 is FQNNGV. The CDR3 totals 13 residues. Trimming shortened V by 3 bases and J by 8 bases, and 11 bases separated the two germline ends.

This clonotype was detected many times. J is TRBJ2-7 and V is TRBV5-1; tentative D call: TRBD2 (7 bases). The CDR3 sequence is 15 residues long. Trimming pared 4 bases from V and 2 bases from J, leaving 16 bases between. CDR1 and CDR2 from the germline V gene are SGHRS and YFSETQ. The CDR3 coding sequence is TGCGCCAGCAGCCCCTGGGGGGGGCGAGCCTACGAGCAGTACTTC. This encodes CASSPWGGRAYEQYF.

The table lists this clonotype with many counts. The genes are TRBV29-1 and TRBJ1-1, with D uncertain. V lost 1 base and J lost 6, with 12 bases in between. This CDR3 spans 13 amino acids. Germline CDR1 is SQVTM and CDR2 is ANQGSEA. The CDR3 coding sequence is TGCAGCGTTGAAGTTACGGGAGGAGCTGAAGCTTTCTTT. It codes for CSVEVTGGAEAFF.

Only a few counts were recorded for this clonotype. This chain joins TRBV20-1 and TRBJ1-5, with D unresolved. The CDR3 is made up of 17 amino acids. The V end was cut by 3 bases, the J end by 0 bases, with 18 bases between. The germline V gene has CDR1 DFQATT and CDR2 SNEGSKA (reference sequence). DNA for the CDR3: TGCAGTGCTAGTAGCCCGGAACCCGAACATAGCAATCAGCCCCAGCATTTT. It specifies CSASSPEPEHSNQPQHF.

This clonotype came up many times. The chain recombines TRBV13 with TRBJ2-7; no clear D gene. CDR1 and CDR2 (germline): PRHDT, FYEKMQ (reference sequence). V was clipped by 5 bases and J by 2 bases, with 10 bases between them. CDR3 length: 13 amino acids. CDR3 coding DNA: TGTGCCAGCAGCCCCGGAAAGACCTACGAGCAGTACTTC. Translated: CASSPGKTYEQYF.

This clonotype has a handful of counts. J is TRBJ1-1 and V is TRBV14; D gene unclear. V was pared by 3 bases and J by 1 base, with 12 bases between. CDR3 length: 15 residues. Germline V gene data show CDR1 as SGHDN and CDR2 as FVKESK. This CDR3 reads CASSHANARNTEAFF. DNA for the CDR3: TGTGCCAGCAGCCACGCTAACGCTAGGAACACTGAAGCTTTCTTT. Full variable domain (rest looked up from reference TRBV14 and TRBJ1-1): EAGVTQFPSHSVIEKGQTVTLRCDPISGHDNLYWYRRVMGKEIKFLLHFVKESKQDESGMPNNRFLAERTGGTYSTLKVQPAELEDSGVYFCASSHANARNTEAFFGQGTRLTVV.

This clonotype has at least ten counts. The chain uses TRBV5-5 and TRBJ2-5; a possible D gene is TRBD1 (6 bases). Germline-derived CDR1 and CDR2 are SGHKS and YYEKEE (reference sequence). Trimming stripped 4 bases from V and 1 base from J, with 14 bases between. The CDR3 is 15 residues long. The DNA of the CDR3 is TGTGCCAGCAGCCCGAACGGACAGCCCCAAGAGACCCAGTACTTC. It is translated as CASSPNGQPQETQYF.

This sequence joins TRBV20-1 and TRBJ1-2, with no clear D. Trimming cost V 5 bases and J 4 bases, with 11 bases left between them. From germline, CDR1 is DFQATT and CDR2 SNEGSKA (reference sequence). The CDR3 has 12 residues. The CDR3, as DNA: TGCAGTGCTGAGGGCTCCAGCTATGGCTACACCTTC. This translates into CSAEGSSYGYTF.

This clonotype came up a few times. The V and J genes are TRBV3-1 and TRBJ1-3; no reliable D call. CDR3 length: 17 amino acids. Germline CDR1 and CDR2: LGHDT and YNNKEL (reference sequence). The germline V and J ends were trimmed by 4 bases and 0 bases, with 16 bases remaining between them. Here the CDR3 reads CASSPNRVRASGNTIYF. The CDR3 nucleotides read TGTGCCAGCAGCCCGAATCGGGTGCGGGCCTCTGGAAACACCATATATTTT.

The sample holds many counts of this clonotype. V usage is TRBV12-3 or TRBV12-4 and J usage is TRBJ1-6; D not certain. Trimming took 3 bases from V and 8 from J, leaving 11 bases between them. The CDR3 length is 14 residues. The CDR3, as DNA: TGTGCCAGCAGTTTTGGAGGGTTAGATTCACCCCTCCACTTT. This gives the protein CASSFGGLDSPLHF.

This clonotype was picked up many times. The gene calls are TRBV5-6 and TRBJ1-1; D not certain. CDR1 SGHDT and CDR2 YYEEEE come from the germline V gene. Trimming shortened V by 7 bases and J by 0 bases, and 16 bases separated the two germline ends. CDR3 length equals 15 residues. Here the CDR3 reads CASYLRPTMNTEAFF. As DNA, the CDR3 is TGTGCCAGCTACCTTCGACCGACAATGAACACTGAAGCTTTCTTT.

This clonotype was observed many times. This sequence joins TRBV5-1 and TRBJ1-4; TRBD1 is a possible D gene (6 bases). There are 15 residues in the CDR3. CDR1 and CDR2 from the germline V gene are SGHRS and YFSETQ. Trimming cost V 2 bases and J 2 bases, with 10 bases left between them. As DNA, the CDR3 is TGCGCCAGCAGCTTAAGCAGGGGTACTAATGAAAAACTGTTTTTT. Residues: CASSLSRGTNEKLFF.

This clonotype occurred many times. The J gene is TRBJ2-1, the V gene TRBV6-2 or TRBV6-3; possibly TRBD2 for D (7 bases). Germline CDR1 and CDR2: MNHEY and SVGEGT. V dropped 2 bases and J dropped 10 bases, with 15 bases sitting between them. The CDR3 is 14 amino acids. DNA for the CDR3: TGTGCCAGCAGTTACCACCGGGGGGCTAAAGAGCAGTTCTTC. Translating gives CASSYHRGAKEQFF.

This clonotype was picked up many times. The chain uses TRBV7-8 and TRBJ2-1, with TRBD2 matching 12 bases. V was clipped by 5 bases and J by 8 bases; unmatched bases: 10. Germline CDR1 is SGHVS and CDR2 is FQNEAQ. The CDR3 consists of 16 residues. CDR3: CASSRTASGGAYEQFF. For the CDR3, the DNA is TGTGCCAGCAGCCGCACCGCTAGCGGGGGGGCGTATGAGCAGTTCTTC.

This clonotype appeared a few times. This chain uses TRBV29-1 with TRBJ2-2, with TRBD1 as a possible D gene (6 bases). Germline-derived CDR1 and CDR2 are SQVTM and ANQGSEA. The V end was cut by 8 bases, the J end by 7 bases, with 29 bases between. The CDR3 sequence is 17 residues long. The CDR3 DNA is TGCAGCACCCCTCTCCGGTTTACAGGGTCGGTCCACGGGGAGCTGTTTTTT. Protein product: CSTPLRFTGSVHGELFF.

This clonotype was observed many times. This chain uses TRBV7-9 with TRBJ1-4; D possibly corresponds to TRBD1 (6 bases). CDR3 size: 17 residues. Between the trimmed V and J ends, which lost 4 bases and 7 bases, there was a span of 22 bases. The V gene's germline CDR1 is SEHNR and CDR2 FQNEAQ (reference sequence). The CDR3, as DNA: TGTGCCAGCAGCTCGTGGAAGGGGGGGGCAAATCGTGAAAAACTGTTTTTT. Protein sequence: CASSSWKGGANREKLFF.

A few counts support this clonotype. This rearrangement joins TRBV5-5 to TRBJ2-7; 10 bases line up with TRBD1. Trimming cost V 6 bases and J 7 bases; bases outside gene matches: 13. The CDR3 totals 15 residues. Germline lookup yields CDR1 SGHKS and CDR2 YYEKEE (reference sequence). In nucleotides, the CDR3 is TGTGCCAGCATGTTACTGGGACAGGGGATCGGAGAGCAGTACTTC. Amino acids: CASMLLGQGIGEQYF.

This clonotype turned up a few times. The chain's CDR3 is CASSPFIAGEETQYF. CDR3 bases: TGTGCCAGCAGTCCCTTTATCGCGGGAGAAGAGACCCAGTACTTC. The genes are TRBV12-3 or TRBV12-4 and TRBJ2-5; TRBD2 matches at 7 bases. The CDR3 contains 15 residues. The V gene end was trimmed by 5 bases and the J gene end by 3 bases; junction bases not matched to a gene: 9.

The table lists this clonotype with a few counts. The CDR3 bases are TGTGCCAGCAGAAAAACAGGGCTTAGTGGCTACACCTTC. This codes for CASRKTGLSGYTF. The chain employs TRBV12-3 or TRBV12-4 and TRBJ1-2; D is perhaps TRBD1 (6 bases). Trimming removed 6 bases from V and 7 bases from J, with 15 bases in between. The CDR3 spans 13 residues.

There are many counts of this clonotype. The chain has TRBV5-5 and TRBJ1-4; unclear D gene. Germline-derived CDR1 and CDR2 are SGHKS and YYEKEE (reference sequence). Trimming shortened V by 6 bases and J by 4 bases, and 22 bases separated the two germline ends. CDR3 length: 17 residues. The CDR3 DNA follows: TGTGCCAGCACCCCCGGGCTTAAGCCGGACCATAATGAAAAACTGTTTTTT. Encoded protein: CASTPGLKPDHNEKLFF.